Following are 9 T cell receptor beta chains from one sample sequenced in a study of blood T cell repertoires in COVID-19 (TCRdb year 2020). Libraries were made using the immunoSEQ multiplex PCR assay. TCRdb stores this immuneACCESS table with in-frame sequences only. Part of the clones is absent; in the studies checked, under half of the shortfall reflects unresolved V genes, and no reason is known for the rest. The sample table holds 57,000 or so clones, of which 70% to 90% were seen once. 14% of the sample rests with the top ten. Sequencing was done on a sample of peripheral blood. Receptors were obtained from a human donor in a cohort sampled during active COVID-19.

The chain has TRBV4-2 and TRBJ2-2; TRBD2 agrees at 15 bases. Germline CDR1 reads LGHNA; CDR2 reads YNFKEQ. This CDR3 contains 20 residues. The junction had 9 bases not matched to a gene; V was cut back by 3 bases and J by 1 base. This chain's CDR3 is CASSQNPGLAGGGNTGELFF. The CDR3 nucleotides read TGTGCCAGCAGCCAGAACCCGGGACTAGCGGGAGGCGGGAACACCGGGGAGCTGTTTTTT.

The V gene is TRBV5-4, the J gene TRBJ1-2; 10 bases line up with TRBD1. The CDR3 length is 15 residues. Germline assignment: CDR1 SGHNT and CDR2 YYREEE (reference sequence). The trim removed 4 bases at V and 5 bases at J, leaving 8 bases unmatched. The CDR3 nucleotides read TGTGCCAGCAGCCCCGGACAGGGGGTACAGTATGGCTACACCTTC. It is translated as CASSPGQGVQYGYTF. Combining the CDR3 with reference TRBV5-4 and TRBJ1-2 gives the whole variable domain ETGVTQSPTHLIKTRGQQVTLRCSSQSGHNTVSWYQQALGQGPQFIFQYYREEENGRGNFPPRFSGLQFPNYSSELNVNALELDDSALYLCASSPGQGVQYGYTFGSGTRLTVV.

The chain carries TRBV30 and TRBJ2-3; 7 bases line up with TRBD1. CDR3 length equals 13 residues. The trim removed 3 bases at V and 3 bases at J, leaving 3 bases unmatched. Germline V CDR1 and CDR2: GTSNPN, SVGIG (reference sequence). The CDR3 reads CAWRTRGTDTQYF. The DNA of the CDR3 is TGTGCCTGGAGAACCAGGGGGACAGATACGCAGTATTTT.

The rearrangement links TRBV27 to TRBJ2-5; 11 positions agree with TRBD2. This CDR3 contains 15 residues. Per the germline V gene, CDR1 is MNHEY and CDR2 is SMNVEV (reference sequence). J gave up 7 bases and V 8 bases, and 12 bases lay outside the gene matches. The CDR3 loop reads CASGGTSGSPRTQYF. The CDR3 DNA is TGTGCCAGCGGGGGGACTAGCGGTTCCCCAAGGACCCAGTACTTC.

This clone was seen a single time. The chain combines TRBV6-5 with TRBJ2-3, with TRBD2 matching over 16 bases. Germline V gene sequence: CDR1 MNHEY, CDR2 SVGAGI. J lost 5 bases, V lost 8 bases, and 1 base had no gene match. The CDR3 contains 14 residues. CDR3 sequence reads: CASGTSGREDTQYF. In DNA, the CDR3 is TGTGCCAGCGGGACTAGCGGGAGGGAAGATACGCAGTATTTT.

This chain connects TRBV2 to TRBJ1-6; 7 positions agree with TRBD1. Germline assignment: CDR1 SNHLY and CDR2 FYNNEI. The trim removed 5 bases at V and 3 bases at J, leaving 1 base unmatched. The CDR3 consists of 14 residues. CDR3 sequence reads: CASSRDSYNSPLHF. DNA for the CDR3: TGTGCCAGCAGTAGGGACAGCTATAATTCACCCCTCCACTTT.

This chain uses TRBV28 with TRBJ1-1, with 8 bases fitting TRBD1. The germline V gene encodes CDR1 MDHEN and CDR2 SYDVKM. V dropped 3 bases and J dropped 4; count of bases not matched to a gene: 7. This CDR3 is built from 15 residues. This CDR3 reads CASSLSGGGGTEAFF. The CDR3 DNA reads TGTGCCAGCAGTTTGTCAGGGGGCGGCGGCACTGAAGCTTTCTTT.

V gene TRBV4-1 combines with J gene TRBJ2-3; 10 bases agree with TRBD2. V lost 3 bases, J lost 5 bases, and 8 bases stayed unmatched. The CDR3 spans 16 residues. The germline V gene has CDR1 MGHRA and CDR2 YSYEKL. The CDR3 loop is CASSHQTSGLKDTQYF. As DNA, the CDR3 is TGCGCCAGCAGCCACCAGACTAGCGGGTTGAAAGATACGCAGTATTTT.

CDR3 nucleotide sequence: TGTGCCAGCAGCCTACTCGACAGGGCTCCCGGGGAGCTGTTTTTT. This sequence encodes CASSLLDRAPGELFF. The chain is built from TRBV14 and TRBJ2-2, with 7 nucleotides matching TRBD1. Germline V lookup: CDR1 SGHDN, CDR2 FVKESK. V lost 4 bases and J lost 6; bases outside the gene matches: 8. This CDR3 is 15 amino acids long. Filled out from reference TRBV14 and TRBJ2-2, the complete variable domain reads EAGVTQFPSHSVIEKGQTVTLRCDPISGHDNLYWYRRVMGKEIKFLLHFVKESKQDESGMPNNRFLAERTGGTYSTLKVQPAELEDSGVYFCASSLLDRAPGELFFGEGSRLTVL.